Listed below are T cell receptor beta chains from one sample, sequenced in a study of technical replicates of blood from several donors. The protocol was immunoSEQ multiplex PCR, while the TCRdb copy is restricted to in-frame clones and leaves out a portion. The sample lists about 75,000 clones; about nine tenths were seen once. The sequencing sample was made of T cells isolated from PBMCs. The receptors come from a human donor in good health. Some clones in this sample may be carry-over from other donors' samples. The CDR3 runs from the conserved cysteine through the conserved F or W. Each record gives: D gene, clone size, J gene, V gene, CDR3 protein, CDR3 DNA. D genes are given only for firm matches. The listing skips clone size in some rows; elsewhere it reads once, few, many or a size class.

>.|.|TRBJ2-2|TRBV5-1
CASTDTGELFF
TGCGCCAGCACCGACACCGGGGAGCTGTTTTTT
>TRBD1|.|TRBJ1-5|TRBV6-5
CASSAGGGHHQPQHF
TGTGCCAGCAGTGCAGGGGGCGGGCACCATCAGCCCCAGCATTTT
>.|.|TRBJ2-2|TRBV5-4
CASSPSGTNTGELFF
TGTGCCAGCAGCCCGAGCGGAACCAACACCGGGGAGCTGTTTTTT
>TRBD1|.|TRBJ1-1|TRBV5-1
CASSWGTGNTEAFF
TGCGCCAGCAGCTGGGGGACAGGGAACACTGAAGCTTTCTTT
>TRBD2|.|TRBJ2-7|TRBV2
CASTLSGSGPYEQYF
TGTGCCAGCACCCTTAGCGGGTCCGGGCCCTACGAGCAGTACTTC
>.|.|TRBJ2-5|TRBV7-9
CASSLRPGGRRETQYF
TGTGCCAGCAGCTTACGGCCAGGGGGGCGACGAGAGACCCAGTACTTC
>TRBD2|.|TRBJ2-1|TRBV11-2
CASSKLAGGPEQFF
TGTGCCAGCAGCAAACTAGCGGGAGGGCCTGAGCAGTTCTTC
>.|.|TRBJ1-5|TRBV9
CASGSARVGQPQHF
TGTGCCAGCGGATCGGCCCGGGTTGGGCAGCCCCAGCATTTT
>.|.|TRBJ1-4|TRBV30
CAWSVLYGGSGKLFF
TGTGCCTGGAGTGTATTGTATGGGGGGTCGGGAAAACTGTTTTTT
>TRBD2|.|TRBJ2-2|TRBV7-9
CAGSSGLAGAELFF
TGTGCCGGTTCTTCGGGACTAGCGGGAGCGGAGCTGTTTTTT
>TRBD2|once|TRBJ2-7|TRBV7-2
CASSSGAGDLPYYEQYF
TGTGCCAGCAGCTCCGGGGCGGGGGATCTCCCCTACTACGAGCAGTACTTC
>.|.|TRBJ1-4|TRBV5-1
CASSSGRPNEKLFF
TGCGCCAGCAGCTCCGGGAGGCCTAATGAAAAACTGTTTTTT
>.|.|TRBJ2-7|TRBV29-1
CSVEQDRYPYEQYF
TGCAGCGTCGAACAAGACAGATACCCCTACGAGCAGTACTTC
>.|.|TRBJ1-5|TRBV2
CASSGGGQPQHF
TGTGCCAGCAGTGGGGGGGGTCAGCCCCAGCATTTT
>TRBD1|once|TRBJ2-7|TRBV9
CASSEGTGTYEQYF
TGTGCCAGCAGCGAAGGGACAGGGACCTACGAGCAGTACTTC
>TRBD1|few|TRBJ1-1|TRBV29-1
CSSRGQGPEAFF
TGCAGTTCAAGAGGACAGGGCCCTGAAGCTTTCTTT
>.|.|TRBJ1-2|TRBV7-6
CASSSADSYGYTF
TGTGCCAGCAGCTCCGCTGACAGCTATGGCTACACCTTC
>.|.|TRBJ1-1|TRBV7-9
CASSPPWAYTEAFF
TGTGCCAGCAGCCCCCCTTGGGCATACACTGAAGCTTTCTTT
>.|.|TRBJ2-5|TRBV10-1
CASSELPGETQYF
TGCGCCAGCAGTGAGCTGCCGGGAGAGACCCAGTACTTC
>.|.|TRBJ2-2|TRBV2
CASRGLATGELFF
TGTGCCAGCAGGGGACTGGCCACCGGGGAGCTGTTTTTT
>.|.|TRBJ1-2|TRBV7-2
CASSSGYGEGYTF
TGTGCCAGCAGCTCAGGTTACGGGGAGGGCTACACCTTC
>.|.|TRBJ1-1|TRBV18
CASSRDWNTEAFF
TGTGCCAGCTCACGAGACTGGAACACTGAAGCTTTCTTT